A selection of T cell receptor beta chains follows, all from one sample in a study of long-term antiretroviral therapy in people with HIV. Sequencing was performed with immunoSEQ multiplex PCR; in TCRdb, only in-frame clones are kept and a portion is missing. The data hold some 2,500 clones, with around 74% observed a single time. Material: unsorted PBMCs, obtained 0.4 years before starting antiretroviral therapy. The receptors stem from a woman in her forties with HIV. Each CDR3 is given with its conserved first and last residue. A D gene is named only where the DNA matches it firmly. For some rows the clone size is stated as once, few or many, or as a class when expanded; others skip it.

v_gene	abundance	d_gene	j_gene	CDR3nt	CDR3aa
TRBV18	.	.	TRBJ1-4	TGTGCCAGCTCACCACTCCGGCAGAGTAATGAAAAACTGTTTTTT	CASSPLRQSNEKLFF
TRBV14	.	.	TRBJ2-7	TGTGCCAGCAGCCAGTTCAGTACCTACGAGCAGTACTTC	CASSQFSTYEQYF
TRBV9	.	.	TRBJ2-2	TGTGCCAGCAGCCCCGGGACAATGAACACCGGGGAGCTGTTTTTT	CASSPGTMNTGELFF
TRBV5-1	.	.	TRBJ2-7	TGCGCCAGCAGCTTGGGAGCCCAAGGGGGCTACGAGCAGTACTTC	CASSLGAQGGYEQYF
TRBV6-5	.	.	TRBJ2-3	TGTGCCAGCAGAACAGGGACGGGCACAGATACGCAGTATTTT	CASRTGTGTDTQYF
TRBV6-5	once	.	TRBJ2-1	TGTGCCAGCAGTTTGGCCCACAATAGGGAGCAGTTCTTC	CASSLAHNREQFF
TRBV7-8	.	.	TRBJ1-4	TGTGCCAGCAGCTCCCGGGAGGTTTTTGAAAAACTGTTTTTT	CASSSREVFEKLFF
TRBV5-5	.	.	TRBJ2-7	TGTGCCAGCAGCTTGGATCCCAGGCTAGCGACCTACGAGCAGTACTTC	CASSLDPRLATYEQYF
TRBV2	few	TRBD1	TRBJ2-7	TGTGCCACCAGGGGGAGCAACGAGCAGTACTTC	CATRGSNEQYF
TRBV6-4	.	.	TRBJ1-2	TGTGCCAGCAGGAAAAATGAGGGTGGACATAACTATGGCTACACCTTC	CASRKNEGGHNYGYTF